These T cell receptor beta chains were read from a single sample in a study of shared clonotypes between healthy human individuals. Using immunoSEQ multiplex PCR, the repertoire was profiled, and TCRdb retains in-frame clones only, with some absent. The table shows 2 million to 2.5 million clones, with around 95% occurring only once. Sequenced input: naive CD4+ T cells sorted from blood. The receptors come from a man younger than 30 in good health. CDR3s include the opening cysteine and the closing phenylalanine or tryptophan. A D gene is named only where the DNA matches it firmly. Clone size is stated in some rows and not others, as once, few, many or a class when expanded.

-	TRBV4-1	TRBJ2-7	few	CASSQDEEGYEQYF	TGCGCCAGCAGCCAAGATGAGGAGGGGTACGAGCAGTACTTC
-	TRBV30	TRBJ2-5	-	CAWSGQRKETQYF	TGTGCCTGGAGTGGGCAGCGGAAAGAGACCCAGTACTTC
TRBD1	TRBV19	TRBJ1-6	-	CATLRQGKAPLHF	TGTGCCACCCTAAGACAGGGGAAAGCACCCCTCCACTTT
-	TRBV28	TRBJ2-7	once	CASSSLVNEQYF	TGTGCCAGCAGTTCCCTGGTCAACGAGCAGTACTTC
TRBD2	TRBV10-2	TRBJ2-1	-	CASRWEGLNEQFF	TGCGCCAGCAGGTGGGAGGGCCTCAATGAGCAGTTCTTC
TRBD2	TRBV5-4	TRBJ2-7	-	CASSIRTSGAYEQYF	TGTGCCAGCAGCATTCGGACTAGCGGGGCCTACGAGCAGTACTTC
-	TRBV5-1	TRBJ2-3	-	CASRREDKSTDTQYF	TGCGCCAGCCGACGTGAGGACAAGAGCACAGATACGCAGTATTTT
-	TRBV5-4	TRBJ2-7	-	CASSLAGTNAQYF	TGTGCCAGCAGCTTGGCCGGGACAAACGCGCAGTACTTC
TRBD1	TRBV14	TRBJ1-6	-	CASSPPGTANSPLHF	TGTGCCAGCAGCCCACCCGGGACAGCAAATTCACCCCTCCACTTT
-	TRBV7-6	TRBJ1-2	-	CASSLVAGPSYGYTF	TGTGCCAGCAGCTTAGTAGCAGGTCCCAGCTATGGCTACACCTTC
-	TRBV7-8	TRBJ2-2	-	CASSPRDFGELFF	TGTGCCAGCAGCCCTAGGGACTTCGGAGAGCTGTTTTTT
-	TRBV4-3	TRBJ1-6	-	CASSQDRDSPLHF	TGCGCCAGCAGCCAAGATAGAGATTCACCCCTCCACTTT
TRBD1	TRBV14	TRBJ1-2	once	CASSLLGQGPSLGGYTF	TGTGCCAGCAGCCTACTTGGACAGGGGCCCTCATTGGGGGGCTACACCTTC
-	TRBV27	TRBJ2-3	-	CASSLVDGRVTDTQYF	TGTGCCAGCAGTTTAGTGGACGGGCGGGTCACAGATACGCAGTATTTT
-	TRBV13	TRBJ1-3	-	CASSLRMPSGNTIYF	TGTGCCAGCAGCCTAAGAATGCCCTCTGGAAACACCATATATTTT
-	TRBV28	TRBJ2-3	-	CASSFRQRTDTQYF	TGTGCCAGCAGCTTCAGGCAGCGCACAGATACGCAGTATTTT
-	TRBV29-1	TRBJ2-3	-	CSVGTESTDTQYF	TGCAGCGTGGGGACGGAAAGCACAGATACGCAGTATTTT
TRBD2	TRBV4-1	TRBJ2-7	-	CASSQDRASGKRGPYEQYF	TGCGCCAGCAGCCAAGATCGGGCTAGCGGGAAGCGGGGCCCCTACGAGCAGTACTTC
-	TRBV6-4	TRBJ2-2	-	CASMLTGELFF	TGTGCCAGCATGCTCACCGGGGAGCTGTTTTTT
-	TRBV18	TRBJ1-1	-	CATQGWGNTEAFF	TGTGCCACCCAGGGCTGGGGGAACACTGAAGCTTTCTTT
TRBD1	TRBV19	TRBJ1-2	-	CASSIGTGPYGYTF	TGTGCCAGTAGTATTGGGACAGGGCCCTATGGCTACACCTTC
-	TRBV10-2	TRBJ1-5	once	CASSAESNQPQHF	TGCGCCAGCAGTGCTGAGAGCAATCAGCCCCAGCATTTT
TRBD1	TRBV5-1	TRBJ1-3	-	CASSLAGQGSGENTIYF	TGCGCCAGCAGCTTGGCCGGACAGGGTTCGGGTGAAAACACCATATATTTT
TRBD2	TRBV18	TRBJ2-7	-	CASSPLAGSSYEQYF	TGTGCCAGCTCACCGCTAGCGGGGAGCTCCTACGAGCAGTACTTC
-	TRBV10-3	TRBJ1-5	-	CAISGGEVGQPQHF	TGTGCCATCAGTGGAGGGGAGGTTGGGCAGCCCCAGCATTTT
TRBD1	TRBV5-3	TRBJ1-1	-	CARSSRKQGDRTEAFF	TGTGCCAGAAGCTCGAGAAAACAGGGGGATCGCACTGAAGCTTTCTTT
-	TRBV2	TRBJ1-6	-	CASSESGQGTYSYNSPLHF	TGTGCCAGCAGTGAATCTGGTCAGGGCACCTACTCCTATAATTCACCCCTCCACTTT
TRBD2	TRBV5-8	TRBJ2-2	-	CASSPRASGGSRTGELFF	TGTGCCAGCAGCCCGAGGGCTAGCGGGGGGTCTCGCACCGGGGAGCTGTTTTTT
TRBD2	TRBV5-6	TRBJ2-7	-	CASNSPLAGGIYEQYF	TGTGCCAGCAACTCACCGCTAGCGGGGGGTATCTACGAGCAGTACTTC
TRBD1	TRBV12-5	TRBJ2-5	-	CASGLVRTGALQETQYF	TGTGCTAGTGGTTTGGTGAGAACAGGGGCCCTGCAAGAGACCCAGTACTTC
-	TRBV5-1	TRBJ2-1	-	CASSPGTLSSYNEQFF	TGCGCCAGCAGCCCCGGGACTTTGAGCTCCTACAATGAGCAGTTCTTC
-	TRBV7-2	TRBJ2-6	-	CASSAEGLGANVLTF	TGTGCCAGCAGCGCCGAGGGTCTAGGGGCCAACGTCCTGACTTTC
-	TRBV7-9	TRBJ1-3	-	CASSSRDPVNTIYF	TGTGCCAGCAGCTCCCGGGACCCCGTAAACACCATATATTTT
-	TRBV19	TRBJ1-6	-	CASSERGQDYSPLHF	TGTGCCAGTAGCGAACGGGGCCAGGATTATTCACCCCTCCACTTT
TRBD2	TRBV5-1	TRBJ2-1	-	CASSFSGRGGNEQFF	TGCGCCAGCAGCTTTAGCGGGAGAGGGGGGAATGAGCAGTTCTTC
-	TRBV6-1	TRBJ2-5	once	CASRRNQETQYF	TGTGCCAGCAGGAGGAACCAAGAGACCCAGTACTTC
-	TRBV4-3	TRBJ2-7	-	CASSQGTAEIYEQYF	TGCGCCAGCAGCCAAGGGACAGCAGAAATCTACGAGCAGTACTTC
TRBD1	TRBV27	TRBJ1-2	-	CASSSHRSTGNNYGYTF	TGTGCCAGCAGTTCACATCGATCGACAGGGAATAACTATGGCTACACCTTC
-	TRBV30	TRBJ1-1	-	CAWSEWVNTEAFF	TGTGCCTGGAGTGAGTGGGTGAACACTGAAGCTTTCTTT
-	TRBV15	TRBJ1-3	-	CATSREVLAGNTIYF	TGTGCCACCAGCAGAGAAGTATTAGCTGGAAACACCATATATTTT
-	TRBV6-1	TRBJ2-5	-	CASSESYGPQETQYF	TGTGCCAGCAGTGAAAGTTACGGCCCTCAAGAGACCCAGTACTTC
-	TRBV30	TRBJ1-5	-	CAWSASGQPQHF	TGTGCCTGGAGTGCTTCGGGTCAGCCCCAGCATTTT
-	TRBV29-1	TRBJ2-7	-	CSVEGPLPYEQYF	TGCAGCGTTGAGGGCCCTTTACCCTACGAGCAGTACTTC
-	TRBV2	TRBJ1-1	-	CASSKNRDTEAFF	TGTGCCAGCAGTAAAAACAGGGACACTGAAGCTTTCTTT
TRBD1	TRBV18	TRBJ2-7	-	CASSGPTGGYDYEQYF	TGTGCCAGCTCAGGGCCAACAGGGGGCTACGACTACGAGCAGTACTTC
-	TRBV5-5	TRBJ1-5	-	CASSLGAAVNQPQHF	TGTGCCAGCAGCTTGGGCGCGGCGGTAAATCAGCCCCAGCATTTT
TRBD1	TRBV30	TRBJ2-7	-	CAWSTRDRRWGEQYF	TGTGCCTGGAGTACCCGGGACAGGCGCTGGGGCGAGCAGTACTTC
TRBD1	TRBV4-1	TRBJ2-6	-	CASSHGTGAVSGANVLTF	TGCGCCAGCAGCCATGGGACAGGGGCCGTCTCTGGGGCCAACGTCCTGACTTTC
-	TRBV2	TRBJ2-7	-	CASRDFGEQYF	TGTGCCAGCAGAGACTTCGGGGAGCAGTACTTC
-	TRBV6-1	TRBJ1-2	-	CASSEAGREYGYTF	TGTGCCAGCAGTGAAGCTGGCAGGGAATATGGCTACACCTTC
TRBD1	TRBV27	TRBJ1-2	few	CASSADRGHGYTF	TGTGCCAGCAGTGCAGACAGGGGGCATGGCTACACCTTC
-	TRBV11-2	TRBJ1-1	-	CASSFGRWGGDTEAFF	TGTGCCAGCAGCTTTGGCAGATGGGGTGGTGACACTGAAGCTTTCTTT
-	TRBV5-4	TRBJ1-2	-	CASSLEGGPRSNGYTF	TGTGCCAGCAGCTTGGAGGGAGGGCCGCGATCCAATGGCTACACCTTC
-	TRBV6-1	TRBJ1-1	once	CASSAKGIAEAFF	TGTGCCAGCAGTGCCAAAGGGATTGCTGAAGCTTTCTTT
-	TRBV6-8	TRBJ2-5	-	CASSRRGAIQETQYF	TGTGCCAGCAGCCGACGGGGGGCGATCCAAGAGACCCAGTACTTC
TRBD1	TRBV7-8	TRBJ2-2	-	CASSLAGTGVTGELFF	TGTGCCAGCAGCTTAGCAGGGACAGGAGTCACCGGGGAGCTGTTTTTT
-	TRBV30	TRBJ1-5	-	CAWSGTPSNQPQHF	TGTGCCTGGAGTGGGACACCTAGCAATCAGCCCCAGCATTTT
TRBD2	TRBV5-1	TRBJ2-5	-	CASSLLAGVQETQYF	TGCGCCAGCAGCTTACTAGCGGGCGTCCAAGAGACCCAGTACTTC
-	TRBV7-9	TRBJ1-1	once	CASSLGTKNTEAFF	TGTGCCAGCAGCTTAGGGACAAAGAACACTGAAGCTTTCTTT
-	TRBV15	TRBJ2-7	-	CATSRDRHLVDEQYF	TGTGCCACCAGCAGAGACAGGCATTTGGTGGACGAGCAGTACTTC